The clone carrying this T cell receptor beta chain is a singleton in its sample. Trimming took 7 bases from V and 1 from J, leaving 10 bases between them. CDR1 WSHSY and CDR2 SAAADI come from the germline V gene. The CDR3 has 13 residues. The PCR contained 60 Vbeta and 13 Jbeta primers. TCRdb's copy holds only in-frame clones and misses some; the assay was immunoSEQ multiplex PCR. This table has roughly 200,000 clones, roughly three quarters appearing once. The data originate from a study of cytomegalovirus exposure and HLA in healthy donors. The clonotype comes from a man aged 50 to 59 in good health and CMV-seronegative. The J gene is TRBJ1-1, the V gene TRBV10-2; D is possibly TRBD1 (5 bases). The sequencing sample was made of PBMCs. The CDR3 loop reads CASTSTGNTEAFF. For the CDR3, the DNA is TGCGCCAGCACTTCCACAGGGAACACTGAAGCTTTCTTT.